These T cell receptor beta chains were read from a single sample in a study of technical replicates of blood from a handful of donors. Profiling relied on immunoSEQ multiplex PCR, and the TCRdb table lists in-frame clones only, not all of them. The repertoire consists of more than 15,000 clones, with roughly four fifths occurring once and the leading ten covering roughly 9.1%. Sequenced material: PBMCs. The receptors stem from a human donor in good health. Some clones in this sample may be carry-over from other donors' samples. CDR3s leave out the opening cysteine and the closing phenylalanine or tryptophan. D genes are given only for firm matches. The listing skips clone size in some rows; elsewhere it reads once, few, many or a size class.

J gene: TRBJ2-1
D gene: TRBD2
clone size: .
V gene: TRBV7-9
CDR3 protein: ASRIAGSSYNEQF

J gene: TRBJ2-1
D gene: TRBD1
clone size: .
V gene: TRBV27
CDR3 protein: ASSLSGGFSYNEQF

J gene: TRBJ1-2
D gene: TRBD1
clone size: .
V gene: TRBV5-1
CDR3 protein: ASSPTGPAGNYGYT

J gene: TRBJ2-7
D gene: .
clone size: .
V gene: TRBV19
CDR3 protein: ASSMDGDSYEQY

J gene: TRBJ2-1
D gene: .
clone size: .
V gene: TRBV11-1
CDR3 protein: ASSPHFEQF

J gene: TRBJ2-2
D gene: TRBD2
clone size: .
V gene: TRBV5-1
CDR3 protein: ASSLRLAGNTGELF

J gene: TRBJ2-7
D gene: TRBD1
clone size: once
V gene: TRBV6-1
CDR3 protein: ASSRDRGFGEQY

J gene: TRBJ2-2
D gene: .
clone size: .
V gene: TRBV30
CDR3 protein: AWSVSGSGELF

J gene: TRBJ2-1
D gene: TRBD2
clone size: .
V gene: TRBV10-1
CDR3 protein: ASTTLAPYRSSYNEQF

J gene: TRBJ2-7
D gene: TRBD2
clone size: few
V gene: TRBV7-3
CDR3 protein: ASSLNGGLAYEQY

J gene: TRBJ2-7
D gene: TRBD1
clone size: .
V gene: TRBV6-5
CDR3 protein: ASSYFRTGGYEQY

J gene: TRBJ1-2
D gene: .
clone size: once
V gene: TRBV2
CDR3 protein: ASTRQDSNYGYT

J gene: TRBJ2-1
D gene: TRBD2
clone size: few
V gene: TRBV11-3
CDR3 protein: ASSSGTSGIYNEQF

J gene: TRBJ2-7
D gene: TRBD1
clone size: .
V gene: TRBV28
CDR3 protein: ASSFALQGLSYEQY

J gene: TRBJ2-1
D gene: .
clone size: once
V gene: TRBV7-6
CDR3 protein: ASSLNLASYNEQF

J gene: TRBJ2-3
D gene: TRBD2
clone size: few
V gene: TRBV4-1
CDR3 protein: ASSPLAGEDTQY

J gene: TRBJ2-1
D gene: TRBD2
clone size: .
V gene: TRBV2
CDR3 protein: ASSEELAGGRNEQF

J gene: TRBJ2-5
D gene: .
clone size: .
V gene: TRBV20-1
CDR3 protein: SASPPETQY

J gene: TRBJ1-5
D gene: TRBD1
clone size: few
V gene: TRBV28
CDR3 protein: ASSIRTGGDQPQH

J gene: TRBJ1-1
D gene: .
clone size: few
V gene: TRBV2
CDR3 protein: ASSVGVKTEAF

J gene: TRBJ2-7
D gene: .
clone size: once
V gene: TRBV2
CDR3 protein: ASSEALRALLGAYEQY

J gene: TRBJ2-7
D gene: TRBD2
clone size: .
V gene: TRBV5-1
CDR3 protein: ASSLGVAGDYEQY

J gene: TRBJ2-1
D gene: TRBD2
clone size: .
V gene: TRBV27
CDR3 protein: ASSNGWGGYNEQF

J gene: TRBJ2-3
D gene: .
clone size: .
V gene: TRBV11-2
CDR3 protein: ASNSGEYTDTQY

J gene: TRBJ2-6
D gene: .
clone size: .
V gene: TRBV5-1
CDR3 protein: ASSFPGESSKAGANVLT

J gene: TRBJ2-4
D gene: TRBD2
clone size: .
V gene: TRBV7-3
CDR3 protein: ASSASPGLENIQY

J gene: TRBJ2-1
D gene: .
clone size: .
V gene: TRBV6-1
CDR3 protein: ASSEAVGSRAYNEQF

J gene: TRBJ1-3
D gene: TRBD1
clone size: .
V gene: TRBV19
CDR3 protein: ASSTGQGRNTIY

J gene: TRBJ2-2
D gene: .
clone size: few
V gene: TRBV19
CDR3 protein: ASSIGASISTGELF